This T cell receptor (beta chain) was identified in a study of cytomegalovirus exposure and HLA in healthy donors. Primers included in the PCR were 60 Vbeta and 13 Jbeta primers. Generated by immunoSEQ multiplex PCR, the TCRdb table keeps only in-frame clones and is missing some. Of about 100,000 clones listed, under 85% were seen once; the top ten hold over 3.5%. The donors gave bone marrow, and they were healthy. The V gene lost 0 bases and the J gene lost 3 bases, with 12 bases spanning the gap. Germline CDR1 is SGHRS and CDR2 is YFSETQ. The CDR3 covers 15 residues. This sequence originates from a man aged 40-50 years in good health and CMV-seronegative. The rearrangement uses TRBV5-1 and TRBJ1-1; D perhaps matches TRBD1 (5 bases). Sequenced: PBMCs. The CDR3 region is CASSLGGGSDTEAFF. In DNA form, the CDR3 reads TGCGCCAGCAGCTTGGGGGGGGGATCGGACACTGAAGCTTTCTTT.